Shown below are 9 T cell receptor beta chains from a single sample sequenced in a study of T cell responses to AZD1222 COVID-19 vaccine. Assay used: immunoSEQ multiplex PCR; TCRdb lists only in-frame clones, some missing. The data show hundreds of thousands of clones, around 93% seen once. The sequences come from peripheral blood, collected on day 0 of MenACWY control vaccination. Receptor source: an adult in good health.

The chain uses TRBV28 and TRBJ2-3, with 12 bases lining up with TRBD2. CDR1 and CDR2 from the germline V gene are MDHEN and SYDVKM. This CDR3 has 14 residues. Unmatched junction bases numbered 6, after V lost 8 bases and J lost 6 bases. The CDR3: CASLAGGPWDTQYF. The CDR3 DNA follows: TGTGCCAGCCTAGCGGGGGGGCCATGGGATACGCAGTATTTT.

V gene TRBV19 combines with J gene TRBJ1-6; 9 bases are a match to TRBD1. Germline CDR1 and CDR2: LNHDA and SQIVND (reference sequence). The junction had 5 bases not matched to a gene; V was cut back by 4 bases and J by 10 bases. The CDR3 has 14 amino acids. Here the CDR3 reads CASSKQGAPSPLHF. The CDR3 DNA reads as TGTGCCAGTAGTAAACAGGGGGCCCCCTCACCCCTCCACTTT.

The chain employs TRBV19 and TRBJ2-7, with D possibly matching TRBD1 (5 bases). CDR1 is LNHDA, CDR2 SQIVND, per germline (reference sequence). Trimming shortened V by 10 bases and J by 4 bases, and 14 bases separated the two germline ends. The CDR3 consists of 12 residues. Here the CDR3 DNA reads TGTGCCACCATCGACAGCAAGTACGAGCAGTACTTC. It yields the protein CATIDSKYEQYF.

The rearrangement joins TRBV5-1 to TRBJ2-1; D perhaps matches TRBD1 (5 bases). The CDR3 contains 14 residues. CDR1 is SGHRS and CDR2 is YFSETQ in the germline V gene. V shed 0 bases and J shed 9 bases, with 13 bases lying between them. This CDR3 is CASSLAAGHTEQFF. In DNA form, the CDR3 reads TGCGCCAGCAGCTTGGCCGCCGGACATACTGAGCAGTTCTTC. The complete variable domain, with remaining parts taken from reference TRBV5-1 and TRBJ2-1, reads KAGVTQTPRYLIKTRGQQVTLSCSPISGHRSVSWYQQTPGQGLQFLFEYFSETQRNKGNFPGRFSGRQFSNSRSEMNVSTLELGDSALYLCASSLAAGHTEQFFGPGTRLTVL.

The CDR3 nucleotides are TGTGCCAGCAGTTATTGGTCCTACAATGAGCAGTTCTTC. Translating it yields CASSYWSYNEQFF. This chain connects TRBV6-2 or TRBV6-3 to TRBJ2-1; D gene uncertain. V was shortened by 3 bases and J by 1 base, with 4 bases between the two germline ends. The germline V gene has CDR1 MNHEY and CDR2 SVGEGT. The CDR3 totals 13 residues.

The rearrangement joins TRBV30 to TRBJ1-2; the D is unclear. This CDR3 contains 13 residues. CDR1 is GTSNPN and CDR2 is SVGIG in the germline V gene (reference sequence). The V gene lost 0 bases and the J gene lost 4 bases, with 9 bases spanning the gap. The CDR3 DNA follows: TGTGCCTGGAGTGTAGAGGGCTTCTATGGCTACACCTTC. This codes for CAWSVEGFYGYTF.

The CDR3 coding sequence is TGTGCCAGCTCCCCTCGATCAGGGGCCTCTGGGGCCAACGTCCTGACTTTC. It encodes CASSPRSGASGANVLTF. The J gene is TRBJ2-6, the V gene TRBV18; D is perhaps TRBD1 (6 bases). V was pared by 6 bases and J by 0 bases, with 15 bases between. CDR1 is KGHSH and CDR2 is LQKENI in the germline V gene. This CDR3 is built from 17 residues.

The gene calls are TRBV18 and TRBJ2-3; the match to TRBD2 covers 7 bases. The V and J ends lost 2 bases and 0 bases, in that order; junction bases with no gene match: 8. From germline, CDR1 is KGHSH and CDR2 LQKENI. The CDR3 length is 17 residues. The CDR3 sequence: CASSPNWASGSTDTQYF. CDR3 coding DNA: TGTGCCAGCTCACCAAATTGGGCTAGCGGTAGCACAGATACGCAGTATTTT.

The rearrangement uses TRBV11-2 and TRBJ1-5; the D is unclear. Germline lookup yields CDR1 SGHAT and CDR2 FQNNGV. Trimming removed 0 bases from V and 5 bases from J, with 5 bases in between. There are 13 residues in the CDR3. The CDR3: CASSLEPHQPQHF. The CDR3 DNA sequence: TGTGCCAGCAGCTTAGAGCCCCATCAGCCCCAGCATTTT. Full variable domain (rest looked up from reference TRBV11-2 and TRBJ1-5): EAGVAQSPRYKIIEKRQSVAFWCNPISGHATLYWYQQILGQGPKLLIQFQNNGVVDDSQLPKDRFSAERLKGVDSTLKIQPAKLEDSAVYLCASSLEPHQPQHFGDGTRLSIL.